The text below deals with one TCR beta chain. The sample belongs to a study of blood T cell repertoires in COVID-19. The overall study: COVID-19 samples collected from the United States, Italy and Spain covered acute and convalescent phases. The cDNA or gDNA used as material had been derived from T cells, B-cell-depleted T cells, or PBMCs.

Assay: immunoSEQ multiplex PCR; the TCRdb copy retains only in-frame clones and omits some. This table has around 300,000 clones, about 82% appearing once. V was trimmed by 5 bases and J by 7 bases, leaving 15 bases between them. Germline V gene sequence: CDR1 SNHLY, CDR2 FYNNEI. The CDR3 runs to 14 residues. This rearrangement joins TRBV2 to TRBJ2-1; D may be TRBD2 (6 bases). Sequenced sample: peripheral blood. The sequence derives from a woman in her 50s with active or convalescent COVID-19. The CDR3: CASSTTGRKNEQFF. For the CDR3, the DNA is TGTGCCAGCAGTACAACCGGGAGAAAGAATGAGCAGTTCTTC.